Included here is one T cell receptor beta chain sequence, with context. The antigen remains undetermined. The source of the sample is a study of beta chain features in type 1 diabetes. On the study more broadly: Examination of sorted cells across all samples involved over 85,000,000 cells.

The CDR3 totals 14 residues. Trimming shortened V by 5 bases and J by 0 bases, and 10 bases separated the two germline ends. Germline V CDR1 and CDR2: LNHDA, SQIVND (reference sequence). Reverse transcribing all isolated RNA meant expressed TCRB transcripts were sequenced. Only in-frame clones appear in the TCRdb table, and some are missing; sequencing was by immunoSEQ multiplex PCR. The top ten hold about 0.64% of the sample, which has more than 300,000 clones, around a tenth seen once. Every participating donor gave one draw, a heparinised blood sample averaging roughly 100 mL. Study outcomes and limitations: Overrepresentation of cells with high TCR expression could result from cDNA sequencing. Type 1 diabetes patients showed a moderate but significant shortening of TCRB CDR3s in all four CD4+ subsets. Short templates might get an advantage during PCR, and this would be equal in patients and controls.

Sequenced input: central memory CD4+ T cells from blood. The rearrangement uses TRBV19 and TRBJ1-2; weak D call: TRBD1 (5 bases). The source of this sequence is a man aged 25 to 40 with type 1 diabetes. The CDR3 here is CASSSGTANYGYTF. The DNA for the CDR3 is TGTGCCAGTAGTTCCGGGACGGCTAACTATGGCTACACCTTC.